The clone carrying this T cell receptor (beta chain) was observed a few times. At one boundary the junction diverges from the germline segment, which might be a read error. This entry comes from a study of beta chain features in type 1 diabetes. CDR3 length: 11 amino acids. CDR1 is MNHEY and CDR2 is SVGAGI in the germline V gene. As every portion of the isolated RNA was reverse transcribed, the sequencing read expressed TCRB transcripts. Sequenced by immunoSEQ multiplex PCR; TCRdb stores in-frame clones only, minus some. The table records around 500,000 clones, 9.5% to 12% of them present only once. Input material: naive CD4+ T cells from blood. V gene TRBV6-5 combines with J gene TRBJ2-5, with D tentatively TRBD1 or TRBD2 (5 bases each). This clonotype was obtained from a young woman in good health. The CDR3 sequence: CAISVGVEQYF. The CDR3 coding sequence is TGTGCCATCAGTGTGGGGGTTGAGCAGTACTTC.